The 13 T cell receptor beta chains below were found in one sample sequenced in a study of blood T cell repertoires in COVID-19. Generated by immunoSEQ multiplex PCR, the TCRdb table keeps only in-frame clones and is missing some. The sample lists about 160,000 clones; 80% were seen once. What was sequenced was PBMCs or T cells enriched from blood (not recorded which). The receptors were sampled from a woman aged 55 to 70 who had recovered from COVID-19.

This clone was detected a few times. The chain couples TRBV11-2 to TRBJ1-1, with D possibly TRBD1 on 5 matching bases. Germline CDR1 SGHAT, CDR2 FQNNGV. The V gene lost 2 bases and the J gene lost 1 base, with 8 bases spanning the gap. This CDR3 spans 14 amino acids. The CDR3: CASSLQGANTEAFF. DNA for the CDR3: TGTGCCAGCAGCTTACAGGGTGCGAACACTGAAGCTTTCTTT.

V is TRBV6-1 and J is TRBJ1-6; D call uncertain. Germline CDR1 reads MNHNS; CDR2 reads SASEGT. V lost 2 bases, J lost 5 bases, and 13 bases lay in between. The CDR3 has 16 residues. This chain's CDR3 is CASSEIQAVNNSPLHF. The CDR3 bases are TGTGCCAGCAGTGAAATCCAGGCAGTAAATAATTCACCCCTCCACTTT.

The V gene is TRBV5-1, the J gene TRBJ2-7; no firm D call. The CDR3 has 11 amino acids. The germline CDR1 and CDR2 sequences are SGHRS and YFSETQ. Trimming took 7 bases from V and 3 from J, leaving 8 bases between them. CDR3 nucleotides: TGCGCCAGCCGCGGCAACTACGAGCAGTACTTC. Residues: CASRGNYEQYF.

In this sample, this clone turned up a few times. This rearrangement joins TRBV9 to TRBJ2-3; 11 bases match TRBD2. CDR1 is SGDLS and CDR2 is YYNGEE in the germline V gene. The CDR3 runs to 18 residues. The trim removed 4 bases at V and 2 bases at J, leaving 12 bases unmatched. The CDR3 DNA reads TGTGCCAGCAGCATAGTTTCGCCTAGCGGGGGGATCACAGATACGCAGTATTTT. Encoded protein: CASSIVSPSGGITDTQYF.

The chain carries TRBV19 and TRBJ1-1; D is ambiguous. V shed 7 bases and J shed 2 bases, with 11 bases lying between them. Germline assignment: CDR1 LNHDA and CDR2 SQIVND (reference sequence). The CDR3 has 13 residues. The CDR3 DNA is TGTGCCAGTACCCTCCAGGCCAACACTGAAGCTTTCTTT. Encoded protein: CASTLQANTEAFF.

This clone was recorded a few times. Other DNA sequences within the sample encode an identical CDR3. The DNA for the CDR3 is TGTGCCAGCAGCTTAGGCGCCTCACCCCTCCACTTT. This encodes CASSLGASPLHF. The chain combines TRBV7-9 with TRBJ1-6; D remains unclear. V lost 1 base and J lost 10, with 5 bases in between. The germline gives CDR1 SEHNR, CDR2 FQNEAQ (reference sequence). The CDR3 has 12 amino acids. The complete variable domain, with remaining parts taken from reference TRBV7-9 and TRBJ1-6, reads DTGVSQNPRHKITKRGQNVTFRCDPISEHNRLYWYRQTLGQGPEFLTYFQNEAQLEKSRLLSDRFSAERPKGSFSTLEIQRTEQGDSAMYLCASSLGASPLHFGNGTRLTVT.

The chain carries TRBV2 and TRBJ2-1, with D possibly being TRBD2 (5 bases). The CDR3 spans 13 residues. CDR1 and CDR2 (germline): SNHLY, FYNNEI. Trimming took off 7 bases at V and 8 bases at J, with 15 bases between the two ends. The CDR3 is CASIQLKRDEQFF. The CDR3 region has the DNA TGTGCCAGCATACAGCTAAAGAGGGATGAGCAGTTCTTC.

The gene calls are TRBV6-4 and TRBJ2-1; 10 bases fit TRBD1. There are 13 residues in the CDR3. V trimming: 3 bases; J trimming: 8 bases; junction bases outside the gene matches: 1. CDR1 is MRHNA and CDR2 is SNTAGT in the germline V gene. CDR3 residues: CASSETGGDEQFF. The CDR3 region has the DNA TGTGCCAGCAGTGAGACAGGGGGCGATGAGCAGTTCTTC.

This sequence joins TRBV5-5 and TRBJ2-7, with 8 nucleotides matching TRBD2. Unmatched junction bases numbered 15, after V lost 4 bases and J lost 6 bases. This CDR3 comprises 16 residues. Per the germline V gene, CDR1 is SGHKS and CDR2 is YYEKEE (reference sequence). CDR3: CASSTDGLARRGEQYF. The CDR3 coding sequence is TGTGCCAGCAGCACTGACGGACTAGCTCGTCGTGGCGAGCAGTACTTC. Drawing the rest from reference TRBV5-5 and TRBJ2-7, the complete variable domain is DAGVTQSPTHLIKTRGQQVTLRCSPISGHKSVSWYQQVLGQGPQFIFQYYEKEERGRGNFPDRFSARQFPNYSSELNVNALLLGDSALYLCASSTDGLARRGEQYFGPGTRLTVT.

This clone appeared a few times. CDR3 nucleotide sequence: TGTGCCAGCAGTGACCAGGGCTACAATGAGCAGTTCTTC. It encodes CASSDQGYNEQFF. The chain uses TRBV2 and TRBJ2-1, with a weak D call TRBD1 (5 bases). Germline V gene data show CDR1 as SNHLY and CDR2 as FYNNEI. This CDR3 region has 13 residues. Trimming shortened V by 3 bases and J by 3 bases, and 6 bases separated the two germline ends.

V and J are TRBV19 and TRBJ1-3; possible D gene TRBD1, 6 bases. V lost 2 bases, J lost 1 base, and 9 bases lay in between. Germline V gives CDR1 LNHDA, CDR2 SQIVND (reference sequence). The CDR3 sequence is 15 residues long. This CDR3 is CASSIQQGSGNTIYF. The CDR3 region has the DNA TGTGCCAGTAGTATACAACAGGGTTCTGGAAACACCATATATTTT.

This chain joins TRBV11-2 and TRBJ2-7, with 10 bases fitting TRBD2. CDR3 length: 13 residues. V gave up 5 bases and J gave up 7 bases; unmatched junction bases: 5. Germline V lookup: CDR1 SGHAT, CDR2 FQNNGV. The CDR3 nucleotides are TGTGCCAGCAGCCATAGCGGGGGGATTGAGCAGTACTTC. It is translated as CASSHSGGIEQYF.

This sequence joins TRBV11-3 and TRBJ2-5, with 7 bases aligning to TRBD1. This CDR3 is built from 14 residues. The germline gives CDR1 SGHNT, CDR2 YENEEA. V lost 5 bases to trimming and J lost 5 bases; unmatched junction nucleotides: 8. The CDR3 DNA is TGTGCCAGCAGCCTCGGACAGGCTGGGGAGACCCAGTACTTC. As protein: CASSLGQAGETQYF.